The 11 T cell receptor beta chains given below trace back to one sample, sequenced in a study of spatial heterogeneity in lung cancer. TCRdb processed the 5' RACE reads anew with MiXCR; each CDR3 protein has one entry. Of 65,000 to 85,000 distinct CDR3 sequences in the sample, more than 15% are singletons; the top ten hold around 5.9%. Time point of the sample: sample taken at primary tumor resection. In each case, whole RNA from tumor, nontumor lung or frozen PBMC was sequenced unsorted. Material: PBMCs, obtained at surgery. The receptor set was obtained from a male donor with early-stage non-small cell lung cancer.

The rearrangement uses TRBV14 and TRBJ2-3; the match to TRBD2 covers 13 bases. The V gene end was trimmed by 2 bases and the J gene end by 3 bases; junction bases not matched to a gene: 5. CDR1 is SGHDN, CDR2 FVKESK, per germline. This CDR3 spans 17 amino acids. The DNA for the CDR3 is TGTGCCAGCAGCCAACGGGGACTAGCGGGAAGAACAGATACGCAGTATTTT. This sequence encodes CASSQRGLAGRTDTQYF.

The chain uses TRBV29-1 and TRBJ1-4; no firm D call. Germline V gene lookup returns CDR1 SQVTM and CDR2 ANQGSEA. Trimming shortened V by 4 bases and J by 8 bases, and 14 bases separated the two germline ends. This CDR3 comprises 13 residues. The CDR3 bases are TGCAGCGTTGTACAGTCCCTCGGGGAAAAACTGTTTTTT. It yields the protein CSVVQSLGEKLFF.

V is TRBV7-2 and J is TRBJ2-1; maybe TRBD1 (7 bases). The V and J ends lost 1 base and 5 bases respectively, with 15 bases between them. Germline V gene data show CDR1 as SGHTA and CDR2 as FQGNSA. This CDR3 is built from 16 residues. The DNA for the CDR3 is TGTGCCAGCAGCTTAGAAGGGGGGACAGCCCACAATGAGCAGTTCTTC. It yields the protein CASSLEGGTAHNEQFF.

This clonotype occurred many times. The rearrangement uses TRBV5-1 and TRBJ2-3; 11 bases line up with TRBD2. This CDR3 region has 15 residues. J lost 3 bases, V lost 0 bases, and 0 bases had no gene match. Germline-derived CDR1 and CDR2 are SGHRS and YFSETQ. The CDR3 protein is CASSLGTSGTDTQYF. The CDR3 region has the DNA TGCGCCAGCAGCTTGGGGACTAGCGGGACAGATACGCAGTATTTT.

This chain joins TRBV7-8 and TRBJ2-1; D remains unclear. V shed 7 bases and J shed 6 bases, with 4 bases lying between them. The CDR3 is made up of 10 amino acids. Germline V gene data show CDR1 as SGHVS and CDR2 as FQNEAQ. CDR3: CASTSNEQFF. The CDR3 DNA sequence: TGTGCCAGCACGAGCAATGAGCAGTTCTTC. The variable domain in full, with the rest retrieved from reference TRBV7-8 and TRBJ2-1, is GAGVSQSPRYKVAKRGQDVALRCDPISGHVSLFWYQQALGQGPEFLTYFQNEAQLDKSGLPSDRFFAERPEGSVSTLKIQRTQQEDSAVYLCASTSNEQFFGPGTRLTVL.

The V and J genes are TRBV5-6 and TRBJ2-7; no reliable D call. Germline loops: CDR1 SGHDT, CDR2 YYEEEE. The CDR3 spans 13 residues. Between the trimmed V and J ends, which lost 4 bases and 5 bases, there was a span of 13 bases. CDR3 in amino acids: CASSPVSFDEQYF. The CDR3 DNA is TGTGCCAGCAGCCCCGTTTCCTTCGACGAGCAGTACTTC.

This clonotype was seen a few times. The V call is TRBV12-3 or TRBV12-4, the J call TRBJ1-6; tentatively, D is TRBD1 (6 bases). This CDR3 has 14 amino acids. V was cut by 5 bases and J by 10 bases, with 15 bases left in between. Here the CDR3 DNA reads TGTGCCAGCAGTCCACAGGGATCGGGCTCACCCCTCCACTTT. It translates to CASSPQGSGSPLHF.

The chain recombines TRBV7-9 with TRBJ2-5, with unresolved D. The CDR3 extends over 12 amino acids. Germline V gives CDR1 SEHNR, CDR2 FQNEAQ (reference sequence). V dropped 4 bases and J dropped 5 bases, with 8 bases sitting between them. The CDR3 region has the DNA TGTGCCAGCAGCTGGAATCGCGAGACCCAGTACTTC. Translating it yields CASSWNRETQYF.

This sequence joins TRBV5-6 and TRBJ2-7; D is perhaps TRBD1 (5 bases). The V gene's germline CDR1 is SGHDT and CDR2 YYEEEE. Deletions cut 0 bases from V and 0 bases from J, with 16 bases between. The CDR3 spans 17 residues. The DNA of the CDR3 is TGTGCCAGCAGCTTGGGGCCGGACAAAATCATCTCCTACGAGCAGTACTTC. Translation gives CASSLGPDKIISYEQYF. Variable domain in full (rest from reference TRBV5-6 and TRBJ2-7): DAGVTQSPTHLIKTRGQQVTLRCSPKSGHDTVSWYQQALGQGPQFIFQYYEEEERQRGNFPDRFSGHQFPNYSSELNVNALLLGDSALYLCASSLGPDKIISYEQYFGPGTRLTVT.

This clonotype was counted only a few times. J is TRBJ2-7 and V is TRBV5-1; a weak D match, TRBD1 (5 bases). CDR3 length: 13 amino acids. Trimming cost V 2 bases and J 2 bases, with 8 bases left between them. Germline CDR1 SGHRS, CDR2 YFSETQ. In nucleotides, the CDR3 is TGCGCCAGCAGCTTACAGGTGGCCTACGAGCAGTACTTC. Amino acids: CASSLQVAYEQYF.

The V gene is TRBV28, the J gene TRBJ1-1; 9 bases are a match to TRBD1. CDR1 is MDHEN, CDR2 SYDVKM, per germline. After removal of 2 bases from V and 1 base from J, the junction contained 5 bases not matched to a gene. The CDR3 covers 16 residues. The CDR3 protein is CASSLEGTGRNTEAFF. CDR3 in DNA: TGTGCCAGCAGTTTAGAAGGGACAGGGCGGAACACTGAAGCTTTCTTT.